A single sample gave rise to the 16 T cell receptor beta chains below, sequenced in a study of blood T cell repertoires in COVID-19. Method: immunoSEQ multiplex PCR; TCRdb's copy keeps in-frame clones and lacks some. Here the sample spans some 120,000 clones, 85% to 90% being singletons. Source material: peripheral blood. The receptors were sampled from a woman older than 75 with acute or convalescent COVID-19.

The chain combines TRBV7-8 with TRBJ1-5; unclear D gene. The germline CDR1 and CDR2 sequences are SGHVS and FQNEAQ. Between the trimmed V and J ends, which lost 1 base and 7 bases, there was a span of 8 bases. This CDR3 contains 13 residues. The CDR3 bases are TGTGCCAGCAGCTTAGGAGAAGTACAGCCCCAGCATTTT. Its protein is CASSLGEVQPQHF.

The chain uses TRBV19 and TRBJ1-6; 8 bases align to TRBD1. V was clipped by 4 bases and J by 7 bases; unmatched bases: 6. CDR3 length: 15 residues. CDR1 is LNHDA, CDR2 SQIVND, per germline (reference sequence). The CDR3 region is CASSTRQGSNSPLHF. CDR3 DNA sequence: TGTGCCAGTAGTACCCGACAGGGGAGCAATTCACCCCTCCACTTT.

The gene calls are TRBV5-1 and TRBJ1-1; no reliable D call. Trimming pared 0 bases from V and 6 bases from J, leaving 9 bases between. CDR1 and CDR2 from the germline V gene are SGHRS and YFSETQ. This CDR3 is built from 13 residues. The CDR3 nucleotides are TGCGCCAGCAGCTTGGGCCCAACTTCTGAAGCTTTCTTT. Translation: CASSLGPTSEAFF.

The chain employs TRBV7-4 and TRBJ1-1; TRBD1 matches 8 bases. CDR3 length: 17 amino acids. Germline CDR1 and CDR2: SGHVT and SQSDAQ. J was trimmed by 4 bases and V by 4 bases; bases with no gene match: 14. CDR3 amino acids: CASSSDPRTGRGTEAFF. CDR3 bases: TGTGCCAGCAGCTCAGACCCCCGGACAGGGCGAGGCACTGAAGCTTTCTTT.

This rearrangement joins TRBV28 to TRBJ2-1; TRBD1 aligns across 8 bases. CDR3 size: 15 residues. V was clipped by 3 bases and J by 5 bases; unmatched bases: 6. The germline V gene encodes CDR1 MDHEN and CDR2 SYDVKM. CDR3 sequence: CASSLPGTGHNEQFF. The CDR3 nucleotides are TGTGCCAGCAGTTTGCCCGGGACAGGCCACAATGAGCAGTTCTTC.

This chain uses TRBV6-5 with TRBJ2-1, with D possibly being TRBD2 (7 bases). The V end was cut by 6 bases, the J end by 10 bases, with 13 bases between. Germline V gives CDR1 MNHEY, CDR2 SVGAGI. There are 12 residues in the CDR3. The CDR3 DNA is TGTGCCAGCAGAATCAGGGGAGGGGAGCAGTTCTTC. It encodes CASRIRGGEQFF.

The chain's CDR3 is CASNRANEQFF. The CDR3 bases are TGTGCCAGCAACAGGGCCAATGAGCAGTTCTTC. This rearrangement joins TRBV2 to TRBJ2-1; TRBD1 might be the D (6 bases). The CDR3 consists of 11 residues. Germline CDR1 SNHLY, CDR2 FYNNEI. Trimming shortened V by 7 bases and J by 6 bases, and 7 bases separated the two germline ends.

The chain employs TRBV12-3 or TRBV12-4 and TRBJ1-1; TRBD1 matches at 9 bases. The CDR3 extends over 13 amino acids. Trimming cost V 6 bases and J 4 bases; bases outside gene matches: 3. CDR3 sequence: CASRRDRVTEAFF. CDR3 nucleotide sequence: TGTGCCAGCAGACGGGACAGGGTCACTGAAGCTTTCTTT.

V gene TRBV7-2 combines with J gene TRBJ2-7, with D possibly being TRBD1 (6 bases). The CDR3 spans 15 residues. Trimming removed 1 base at V and 0 bases at J, with 10 bases between. Germline values: CDR1 SGHTA, CDR2 FQGNSA. This CDR3 is CASSLEGQSSYEQYF. Here the CDR3 DNA reads TGTGCCAGCAGCTTAGAAGGACAGAGCTCCTACGAGCAGTACTTC.

CDR3: CASSLAGRRGSYTDTQYF. In DNA, the CDR3 is TGCGCCAGCAGCTTGGCCGGCCGTAGAGGGAGCTACACAGATACGCAGTATTTT. The V call is TRBV5-1, the J call TRBJ2-3; D may be TRBD2 (5 bases). V was clipped by 0 bases and J by 2 bases, with 19 bases between them. The length of the CDR3 is 18 residues. The V gene's germline CDR1 is SGHRS and CDR2 YFSETQ.

This clone was recorded a few times. The V call is TRBV2, the J call TRBJ2-5; 8 positions agree with TRBD1. The V gene's germline CDR1 is SNHLY and CDR2 FYNNEI. The CDR3 has 12 amino acids. V lost 9 bases to trimming and J lost 7 bases; unmatched junction nucleotides: 7. The CDR3 nucleotides are TGTGCCAGGCGACAGGGGCGAGGGACCCAGTACTTC. Its translation is CARRQGRGTQYF.

The J gene is TRBJ1-3, the V gene TRBV19; unclear D gene. CDR1 and CDR2 from the germline V gene are LNHDA and SQIVND (reference sequence). The CDR3 contains 17 residues. Trimming stripped 0 bases from V and 0 bases from J, with 12 bases between. CDR3 amino acids: CASSIDRGSLSGNTIYF. In DNA, the CDR3 is TGTGCCAGTAGTATAGATCGCGGCAGCCTCTCTGGAAACACCATATATTTT.

In DNA, the CDR3 is TGTGCCAGCAGGGCGGGGGCGGCTTATGGCTACACCTTC. Its protein is CASRAGAAYGYTF. The chain combines TRBV28 with TRBJ1-2, with a tentative D call TRBD1 (6 bases). Germline V CDR1 and CDR2: MDHEN, SYDVKM. V was shortened by 6 bases and J by 5 bases, with 13 bases between the two germline ends. The CDR3 totals 13 residues.

The chain combines TRBV18 with TRBJ2-6; D is possibly TRBD1 (6 bases). Germline CDR1 KGHSH, CDR2 LQKENI. This CDR3 comprises 18 residues. V lost 3 bases and J lost 0, with 15 bases in between. CDR3 sequence (DNA): TGTGCCAGCTCACCGACGAGTGACAGGCTCTCTGGGGCCAACGTCCTGACTTTC. As protein: CASSPTSDRLSGANVLTF.

The V call is TRBV7-8, the J call TRBJ1-5; D not certain. V was pared by 5 bases and J by 2 bases, with 13 bases between. The length of the CDR3 is 15 residues. Germline-derived CDR1 and CDR2 are SGHVS and FQNEAQ. The CDR3 loop is CASSPGRTGNQPQHF. DNA for the CDR3: TGTGCCAGCAGCCCAGGCCGCACCGGCAATCAGCCCCAGCATTTT.

J is TRBJ2-5 and V is TRBV5-4; a weak D match, TRBD1 (5 bases). Germline V gives CDR1 SGHNT, CDR2 YYREEE (reference sequence). V was clipped by 1 base and J by 5 bases, with 15 bases between them. The CDR3 has 15 amino acids. The CDR3 loop is CASSLQGNGFETQYF. The CDR3 region has the DNA TGTGCCAGCAGCTTGCAGGGTAATGGGTTCGAGACCCAGTACTTC.